The following is a T cell receptor beta chain sequence with its context. Antigen: not known. The sample is drawn from a study of T cell responses to AZD1222 COVID-19 vaccine. Study results and limitations: Clonal diversity was possibly underestimated, and white British individuals and females predominated among donors. Rises in breadth and depth of Spike-specific TCRs came after two AZD1222 doses.

The repertoire was sequenced with immunoSEQ multiplex PCR; TCRdb's copy has only in-frame clones and lacks some. The table has about 120,000 clones, 85% to 90% seen once; the top ten hold 8% to 9.5%. Trimming took 3 bases from V and 1 from J, leaving 7 bases between them. This CDR3 region has 14 residues. Germline V gene sequence: CDR1 KGHSH, CDR2 LQKENI. The clonotype was recovered from an adult in good health. The genes are TRBV18 and TRBJ1-5; D call uncertain. This specimen consisted of peripheral blood, obtained on day 0 of AZD1222 vaccination. The CDR3 loop is CASSPFGSNQPQHF. CDR3 DNA: TGTGCCAGCTCACCTTTTGGGAGCAATCAGCCCCAGCATTTT. The full variable domain, with the rest looked up from reference TRBV18 and TRBJ1-5, is NAGVMQNPRHLVRRRGQEARLRCSPMKGHSHVYWYRQLPEEGLKFMVYLQKENIIDESGMPKERFSAEFPKEGPSILRIQQVVRGDSAAYFCASSPFGSNQPQHFGDGTRLSIL.